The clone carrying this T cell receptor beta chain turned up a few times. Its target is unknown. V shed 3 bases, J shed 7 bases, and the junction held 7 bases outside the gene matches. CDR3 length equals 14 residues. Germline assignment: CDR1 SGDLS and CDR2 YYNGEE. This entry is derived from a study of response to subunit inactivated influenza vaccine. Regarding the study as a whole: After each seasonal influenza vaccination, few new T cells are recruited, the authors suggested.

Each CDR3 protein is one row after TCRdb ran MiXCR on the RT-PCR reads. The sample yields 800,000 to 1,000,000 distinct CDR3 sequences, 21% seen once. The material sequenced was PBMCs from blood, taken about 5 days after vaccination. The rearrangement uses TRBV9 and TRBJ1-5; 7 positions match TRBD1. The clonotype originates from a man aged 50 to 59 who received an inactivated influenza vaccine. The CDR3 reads CASSEGTVHQPQHF. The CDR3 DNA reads TGTGCCAGCAGCGAGGGGACAGTTCACCAGCCCCAGCATTTT.